Listed below are T cell receptor beta chains from one sample, sequenced in a study of cytomegalovirus exposure and HLA in healthy donors. Assay: immunoSEQ multiplex PCR; the TCRdb copy retains only in-frame clones and omits some. The repertoire holds under 200,000 clones, with 80% as singletons. The sample comprised PBMCs. These TCRs come from a man between 35 and 55 years old in good health and CMV-seronegative. Each CDR3 is given with its conserved first and last residue. D genes are given only for firm matches. Clone sizes are given selectively: once, few, many, or a class where the clone is expanded.

V	size	J	D	DNA	CDR3
TRBV6-1	few	TRBJ2-1	TRBD2	TGTGCCAGTTGGGAGGGCGGCTACAATGAGCAGTTCTTC	CASWEGGYNEQFF
TRBV9	once	TRBJ1-3	.	TGTGCCAGCAGCGTACAGGCAGACCGGTCTGGAAACACCATATATTTT	CASSVQADRSGNTIYF
TRBV19	.	TRBJ1-5	TRBD1	TGTGCCAGTAGTCCATACAGGGGCGCTAGCAATCAGCCCCAGCATTTT	CASSPYRGASNQPQHF
TRBV5-6	.	TRBJ2-3	.	TGTGCCAGCAGCTTTGGGGGAGGAGGATCAGATACGCAGTATTTT	CASSFGGGGSDTQYF
TRBV11-2	.	TRBJ2-7	.	TGTGCCAGCGGATCACGAGGACTGGGCAGAGTCTACGAGCAGTACTTC	CASGSRGLGRVYEQYF
TRBV29-1	.	TRBJ2-7	.	TGCAGCGTTAGCGACGGGGCCTACGAGCAGTACTTC	CSVSDGAYEQYF
TRBV11-3	.	TRBJ2-7	TRBD2	TGTGCCAGCAGCTTCTCAGAGACTAGCGGGCGCTACGAGCAGTACTTC	CASSFSETSGRYEQYF
TRBV7-8	.	TRBJ2-7	TRBD2	TGTGCCAGCAGCATATCTAGCGGGAGTCCAACTTCCTTC	CASSISSGSPTSF
TRBV27	.	TRBJ1-5	.	TGTGCCAGCAGTTTTAGCGGTTATAGCAATCAGCCCCAGCATTTT	CASSFSGYSNQPQHF
TRBV7-8	.	TRBJ2-1	TRBD2	TGTGCCAGCAGCCCCGAGACTAGCGGGGGCAACAATGAGCAGTTCTTC	CASSPETSGGNNEQFF
TRBV7-9	.	TRBJ2-5	TRBD2	TGTGCCAGCAGCTTAGGTATAGCGGGGGGGCAAGAGACCCAGTACTTC	CASSLGIAGGQETQYF
TRBV10-1	once	TRBJ1-5	.	TGCGCCAGCAGTGAGTCCCCCTATCAGCCCCAGCATTTT	CASSESPYQPQHF
TRBV5-6	.	TRBJ2-7	.	TGTGCCAGCAGCTCTTACAGGGAGTACATAAACGAGCAGTACTTC	CASSSYREYINEQYF
TRBV6-6	once	TRBJ1-3	.	TGTGCCAGCAGTTCCTCACAGGGCCCTGGAAACACCATATATTTT	CASSSSQGPGNTIYF
TRBV7-2	.	TRBJ2-1	.	TGTGCCAGCAGCTTAGGCCAGCGGGTCTACAATGAGCAGTTCTTC	CASSLGQRVYNEQFF
TRBV4-3	.	TRBJ1-1	TRBD1	TGCGCCAGCAGCGACGGACAGGGATGGAACACTGAAGCTTTCTTT	CASSDGQGWNTEAFF